One sample yielded the 5 T cell receptor beta chains listed below, sequenced in a study of graft-versus-host responses after intestinal transplantation (dated by TCRdb to the early 2020s). No antigen has been assigned to these receptors. Per the publication, the time point label means: cells obtained before transplantation from donor or recipient. The library relied on the immunoSEQ multiplex PCR assay. TCRdb's version of the immuneACCESS table is confined to in-frame rearrangements and falls short of the full clone set. An unresolved V gene accounts for under half of the shortfall where checked; the remainder is of unknown origin. The sample includes some 84,000 clones, with about four fifths observed a single time. The top ten hold 0.65% to 0.95% of the sample. The sequencing here drew on unstimulated CD4+ T cells sorted from spleen or lymph node cells, taken before intestinal transplant. These receptors were taken from a human donor who received an intestinal transplant.

There are a few counts of this clone. V is TRBV28 and J is TRBJ1-4; weak D call: TRBD1 (5 bases). CDR3 length equals 14 residues. Trimming pared 4 bases from V and 7 bases from J, leaving 13 bases between. From germline, CDR1 is MDHEN and CDR2 SYDVKM. The CDR3 loop is CASSSRQGSEKLFF. CDR3 nucleotide sequence: TGTGCCAGCAGTTCGCGGCAGGGAAGTGAAAAACTGTTTTTT.

Written as DNA, the CDR3 is TGCAGCGCCCGGACTAGCGGGGGGGCCGGTGAGCAGTTCTTC. Protein sequence: CSARTSGGAGEQFF. The J gene is TRBJ2-1, the V gene TRBV29-1; 15 bases map to TRBD2. Trimming took 7 bases from V and 9 from J; bases not matched to a gene: 7. This CDR3 region has 14 residues. The germline V gene has CDR1 SQVTM and CDR2 ANQGSEA.

The genes are TRBV6-5 and TRBJ2-1; 8 bases are a match to TRBD2. Trimming at V came to 7 bases and at J to 7 bases, leaving 9 bases not matched to a gene. CDR3 length: 14 residues. The germline CDR1 and CDR2 sequences are MNHEY and SVGAGI. The CDR3 reads CASMAGLERNEQFF. CDR3 in DNA: TGTGCCAGCATGGCGGGACTAGAAAGAAATGAGCAGTTCTTC.

The genes are TRBV28 and TRBJ2-5, with TRBD1 matching over 8 bases. The CDR3 length is 15 residues. Germline V lookup: CDR1 MDHEN, CDR2 SYDVKM. Unmatched junction bases numbered 8, after V lost 3 bases and J lost 5 bases. The DNA of the CDR3 is TGTGCCAGCAGTTTTCAGGGGGCATCAGGGGAGACCCAGTACTTC. Protein sequence: CASSFQGASGETQYF. Using reference TRBV28 and TRBJ2-5 for the parts outside the CDR3, the full variable domain is DVKVTQSSRYLVKRTGEKVFLECVQDMDHENMFWYRQDPGLGLRLIYFSYDVKMKEKGDIPEGYSVSREKKERFSLILESASTNQTSMYLCASSFQGASGETQYFGPGTRLLVL.

The chain has TRBV5-4 and TRBJ1-2; 8 nucleotides align to TRBD1. Germline V lookup: CDR1 SGHNT, CDR2 YYREEE (reference sequence). This CDR3 spans 15 amino acids. V lost 4 bases, J lost 5 bases, and 10 bases stayed unmatched. The CDR3 DNA reads as TGTGCCAGCAGCCTCAAAGGGACAGGCTCTTATGGCTACACCTTC. Encoded protein: CASSLKGTGSYGYTF.